This T cell receptor (beta chain) is from a study of identical twins listed by TCRdb under 2016. At the level of the whole study: To test whether fetal clonotypes persist, this study deep-sequenced TCR alpha and beta repertoires from monozygotic twins, from unrelated adults of various ages, and from cord blood. Replicate twin experiments were performed at different times using different library preparation protocols to rule out contamination.

CDR1 and CDR2 were assigned from the germline V gene as LGHNA and YNFKEQ. V is clipped by 4 bases and J by 6 bases, and the sequence between their germline boundaries is 12 bases long. The cysteine opens and the phenylalanine closes a CDR3 of 14 amino acids. Left in the record is the CDR3 DNA by itself, 42 bases read in frame from the first base. This clonotype was seen a handful of times. It lacks a known antigen. No base-level quality is on record; no much larger clone is a single base apart. The library relied on 5' RACE. The instrument was an Illumina HiSeq 2000. A universal primer binding site was added through template switching, and the final cDNA carried a unique molecular identifier so that TCR cDNA molecules could be counted accurately. Specific primers in the conserved constant-segment region were used to synthesize first-strand cDNA for the TCR alpha and beta chains. To control for contamination, every cDNA library carried two barcodes: a SMART-Mk sample barcode plus Illumina barcodes. TruSeq adapter sequences and Illumina sample barcodes were added in two successive PCR steps. TCR alpha and beta cDNA libraries were sequenced on the Illumina HiSeq platform with custom primers. Concerning the study's data processing: MiGEC processed the raw reads to extract unique molecular identifiers, while MiXCR was used to determine the CDR3 positions. Recombination models were inferred per individual with the repgenHMM and IGoR tools using an EM algorithm. The tcR package in R was used for shared clonotype analysis, with sharing normalized by the product of cloneset sizes. To study raw recombination free of thymic and clonal selection effects, out-of-frame nonproductive sequences were analyzed. TCRdb handled the public reads itself, with Q25 trimming in fastp and clone calling in MiXCR, and kept productive beta chains. Identical CDR3 protein sequences are pooled into one entry, listed with their most common genes and DNA. These V and J calls derive from TCRdb rather than the authors' analysis. The sample table contains 400,000 to 550,000 distinct CDR3 sequences; only one count was recorded for approximately 22% of them. Around 0.9% of the sample comes from the top ten.

On the study overall, not on this receptor specifically: Abundant cord blood beta clonotypes had fewer insertions, young adult naive repertoires showed a similar but weaker trend, and memory repertoires showed no such trend. Compared with coincidental sharing between unrelated individuals, out-of-frame TCR alpha sequences shared between twins had an excess of sequences with low generation probability. In monozygotic twins, out-of-frame TCR alpha sharing was systematically underestimated by recombination models, although the models agreed with sharing between unrelated individuals. Because the same donors could not be followed over many years, the conclusions relied on cross-sectional statistical analysis. Excess twin sharing in beta out-of-frame sequences was weaker because fewer shared sequences lowered the signal-to-noise ratio. Invariant T cells such as MAIT and iNKT could partly confound zero-insertion analyses, though diverse VJ usage argued against this for most clonotypes.

All donors were healthy Caucasians. Three pairs of female monozygotic twins, all aged about 18 to 29 years, made up the twin cohort. Positive isolation kits from Invitrogen were used to isolate the CD4+ and CD8+ T cell populations. This same sample was also taken into another study, of T cells expressing NK-cell markers. Taken from the second paper: In sorted CD3+CD56+NKG2C+, CD3+CD56+NKG2C- and CD3+CD56-NKG2C+ T-cell subsets from several donors, TCR beta-chain repertoires were profiled. Among the eight sequenced donors, seven were HCMV-seropositive and one was HCMV-seronegative. To restrict sorting to alphabetaTCR-expressing T cells, an anti-gammadeltaTCR antibody was added in several experiments. In roughly six donors, the dominant CD3+CD56+NKG2C+ clonotypes ranked among the top 10 CD8+ clonotypes, making up about 1.0-7.0% of CD8+ T cells. Those dominant clonotypes were again the most abundant among CD3+CD56-NKG2C+ cells in several donors, at roughly 25-60.1%. Whether the expanded NKG2C-expressing T cell clones were specific for HCMV antigens remained unclear. The eight sequenced donors were randomly selected healthy volunteers, three men and five women. HCMV-specific IgG was detected in serum with a commercial ELISA kit to determine HCMV serostatus. MIGEC was used to demultiplex reads and group the reads by UMI, and MiTCR was used to assemble and quantify clonotypes. To exclude erroneous sequences, only TCR cDNA sequences supported by at least two reads were retained. The tcR package was used for downstream repertoire analysis, and clonotypes were matched across fractions by CDR3 nucleotide sequence plus V segment. VDJmatch was used to annotate antigen specificity against VDJdb, with one amino acid substitution in CDR3 allowed.

This receptor chain uses TRBV4-2 and TRBJ1-4; confidence is insufficient to name the D gene. This sequence originates from a woman aged 18-30 years in good health. The source material was CD4+ T cells sorted from blood. At the DNA level, the sequence is TGTGCCAGCAGCCCGAACCGGATGGATGAAAAACTGTTTTTT. It codes for CASSPNRMDEKLFF.